Detailed here is one T cell receptor beta chain. Its antigen has not been determined. The record has no base qualities; no much larger clone is one base away. The library came from the immunoSEQ multiplex PCR assay. A mixture of 60 forward primers for TCR Vbeta segments and 13 reverse primers for TCR Jbeta segments was used in the multiplex PCR. The CDR3 region of rearranged TCR beta genes was amplified from genomic DNA by a multiplex PCR assay. Amplified TCR beta libraries were sequenced as 87-base-pair reads on the Illumina HiSeq System. In the authors' own workflow: A later analysis counted around 72 million unique TCR beta chains across the 650 to 700 repertoires, and some 11 million of these chains were shared by at least two donors. Raw reads were error-corrected and collapsed into unique sequences by a nearest-neighbor algorithm in which closely related sequences were merged to remove PCR and sequencing errors. V, D and J gene segments were assigned by aligning CDR3 sequences to IMGT reference sequences. For a sequence to be retained, a match of at least six nucleotides was required to both a V gene segment and a J gene segment. A rearrangement was called productive if the CDR3 had no stop codons and remained in frame with V and J, and every other rearrangement was called non-productive. Following IMGT convention, CDR3 was defined as the stretch from the second conserved V-encoded cysteine to the conserved J-encoded phenylalanine. The earlier analysis of roughly 590 of the donors excluded any sequence lacking an unambiguous match to a single V gene segment. In an earlier analysis of approximately 500 of the donors, a V segment was called functional when productive rearrangements were above 56.7%, and segregating when the standard deviation between donors exceeded 5%. To diagnose cytomegalovirus status from the catalog of TCR beta chain sequences, a statistical classification framework was built. In a later analysis, V and J genes were assigned by comparing TCR nucleotide sequences against IMGT/GENE-DB human TR gene sequences. In a later analysis, CDR3 sequences and most-parsimonious VDJ recombination scenarios were assigned using the TCRdist pipeline. In a later analysis, each TCR beta chain was defined by its CDR3 amino acid sequence together with its V-gene family, and reads lacking a unique V-gene family were excluded. A later analysis removed over 500 highly shared, low-generation-probability nucleotide sequences to deal with suspected cross-contamination and a sequencing artifact. For each public chain, a later analysis derived a clonal expansion index from normalized ranks of inferred template counts within each repertoire. In a later analysis, generation probabilities were computed using a VDJ recombination model fitted to out-of-frame rearrangements, and the results were checked against IGoR. In a later analysis, TCR-TCR, TCR-HLA and TCR-CMV co-occurrence was scored with hypergeometric tests, and a repertoire-size bias correction was applied to TCR pairs. A later analysis estimated false discovery rates by permuting HLA or CMV assignments 20 times. In a later analysis, co-occurring TCRs were grouped using DBSCAN, with TCRdist sequence similarity added in when clustering inside HLA-allele-positive subsets. Repertoires with fewer than 30,000 or more than 120,000 public chains, plus five repertoires with anomalous nucleotide sharing, were excluded from co-occurrence clustering. This immuneACCESS table, as held by TCRdb, lists in-frame sequences with V and J called but not all clones. Of the missing ones, under half trace to an unresolved V gene in checked studies; the others have no known cause. The V and J calls and the clone size are those of that table, but D and trimming were determined from the DNA. The sample table contains a few hundred thousand clones; only one count was recorded for 80% to 95% of them. The biggest ten clones account for around 1.7% of the sample.

Clipping removes 7 bases from V and 3 bases from J, with 10 as the unmatched junction base count. The CDR3 runs 16 residues from the cysteine to the phenylalanine. Only the CDR3 portion is preserved as DNA: 48 bases, with reading frame beginning at the first base. Via the germline V gene, CDR1 is ENHRY and CDR2 SYGVKD. The data are from a study of cytomegalovirus exposure and HLA in healthy donors (TCRdb year 2017). At the level of the whole study: According to an earlier analysis of several hundred of the donors, about 180 million T cells yielded some 120 million unique TCR beta sequences and 250 to 350 Gb of sequence data. Roughly 300 gigabases of sequencing data and 78 million or so unique TCR sequences were included in an early release covering roughly 600 HLA-typed donors. Of the roughly 430 genotyped donors, roughly 80% fell in the genetic ancestry cluster associated with self-reported Caucasian donors. The aim of the study was to test whether cataloging public T cell receptors could identify signatures of past pathogen exposure. Using immunosequencing, the study profiled T cell repertoires from about 620 subjects and related those repertoires to cytomegalovirus serostatus. Besides the first cohort of more than 650 subjects, a separate validation cohort made up of 90 to 150 different subjects was used. The study combined high-throughput TCR immunosequencing, statistical association of individual TCRs with disease status, and machine learning to predict cytomegalovirus infection status. A later analysis re-analyzed previously published TCR beta repertoires from about 600 donors and added high-resolution HLA genotyping to study TCR occurrence patterns. The later analysis used no new phenotypic data to find candidate immune exposures, relying instead on TCR beta sequences and their occurrence across donors. To decide whether each TCR beta V gene segment behaved as functional or pseudogenic, an earlier analysis of several hundred of the donors relied on high-throughput TCR beta sequencing. Alongside the repertoire data, information on donor age, sex, ethnicity and CMV serostatus was compiled. A later genetic analysis took genome-wide SNP genotypes for about 55% of the 666 donors and used that subset as a discovery cohort. All discovery cohort repertoires had been generated using a single sequencing platform. Both class I and class II loci were covered by HLA typing, at four-digit resolution. The number of donors typed differed by locus, with roughly 620-630 for A, B, C, DRB1 and DQB1, roughly 520 for DQA1, 606 for DPA1, and some 440 for DPB1. About five DR-DQ haplotypes were treated as single units for association and clustering because of strong linkage in the cohort. Across approximately 400 genotyped donors of the cohort, an average of about 240,000 unique TCR beta nucleotide sequences per donor were sequenced, and around 20% of those sequences were non-productive. Results the study describes overall, beyond this receptor: Some 16 rarely observed V segments, including chromosome 9 orphons, were excluded from the earlier analysis of 550 to 700 of the donors because counts were too low. A later analysis associated about 17,000 TCR beta sequences with specific HLA alleles at a false discovery rate of 0.05. An association between a missense DCLRE1C variant and V-gene and J-gene trimming of TCR beta chains was found in a later genetic analysis and replicated in an independent cohort. A group of highly shared sequence variants was considered likely to be a technical artifact of the sequencing pipeline. Compared with the 666-donor mean, donors in an Asian-associated ancestry cluster had fewer N-insertions in productive TCRs, according to a later genetic analysis. The authors suggested that the approach could potentially be generalized to other disease states and immunological phenotypes. In a later analysis, the rate of TCR association differed among HLA loci, with DRB1 alleles having the most associated TCRs and HLA-C alleles having the fewest. A few of the identified cytomegalovirus-associated TCR beta chains were confirmed in vitro to be specific for cytomegalovirus antigens. While some public TCRs were present in many individuals, most TCR sequences turned up only very rarely across donors. A later analysis reported that several top co-occurrence clusters appeared linked to parvovirus B19, influenza, CMV and Epstein-Barr virus. The study listed 170 or so TCR beta chains as associated with cytomegalovirus. Cytomegalovirus status was reported to be diagnosed by the classifier with high specificity and sensitivity in both the original and validation cohorts. A later analysis found that most CMV-associated TCR beta chains appeared HLA-restricted, with HLA associations seemingly driven largely by CMV exposure. A further reported finding was that TCR beta sequences accurately predicted the HLA-A and HLA-B alleles for most subjects in the first cohort. Sequencing depth was assumed to be roughly uniform across donors in the presence/absence analyses, though that assumption may not hold. Compared with equally common non-associated chains, HLA-associated TCR beta chains in a later analysis were more clonally expanded and had lower generation probabilities. Linkage disequilibrium might explain the correlated functional status among segregating V segments, but an unknown experimental factor could not be ruled out. In this cohort, only TCR beta chains were sequenced, and detectable features were limited by the absence of alpha or paired-chain data. The 87-base-pair reads could not distinguish some IMGT-functional V segments, including TRBV6-2 and TRBV6-3, so those segments were excluded. Because some donors lacked HLA typing at each locus, the association tests relied only on the typed subset. The only immune exposure information available for the cohort was CMV serostatus. In an earlier analysis of 587 of the donors, most TCR beta V segments appeared in productive rearrangements about 87% or about 30% of the time, broadly matching IMGT annotations. Assigning TCR associations to individual alleles was difficult when HLA alleles, especially DR and DQ, strongly co-occurred.

The cohort was made up of roughly 670 healthy bone marrow donors. At the time of sampling, every cohort member was nominally healthy, though immune exposures that went unrecorded were likely present. The donor tested CMV seronegative and was one of the 352 seronegative cohort members. Every donor gave a peripheral blood sample, and the peripheral blood mononuclear cells from that sample were used for TCR beta sequencing. Genomic DNA extraction from the blood cell samples was performed with the Qiagen DNeasy Blood Extraction Kit. The sample was PBMCs. The receptor was isolated from a girl aged 2 to 9 in good health and CMV-seronegative. The V gene is TRBV10-3 and the J gene is TRBJ2-2; 8 central nucleotides agree with TRBD1. The DNA reads as follows: TGTGCCATCAAAGTAGGTCCGGGACAGGACACCGGGGAGCTGTTTTTT. Translated, it gives CAIKVGPGQDTGELFF.